These 19 T cell receptor beta chains were sequenced from one sample in a study of CD8 T cells in Susac syndrome. The authors reverse transcribed roughly 0.5 to 1 ug RNA with random hexamers. TCRdb fed the immunoSEQ multiplex PCR reads into MiXCR, producing one record per CDR3 protein. This repertoire shows roughly 130,000 distinct CDR3 sequences, around 94% found once; its top ten account for more than 0.25%. Sequences were obtained from CD8+ T cells from PBMCs. Receptor source: a human donor with Susac syndrome.

The V call is TRBV30, the J call TRBJ2-7; D may be TRBD2 (5 bases). From germline, CDR1 is GTSNPN and CDR2 SVGIG (reference sequence). The CDR3 covers 13 residues. Trimming pared 7 bases from V and 6 bases from J, leaving 19 bases between. The CDR3 protein is CAYRDLGLSEQYF. CDR3 coding DNA: TGTGCCTACCGGGATCTTGGCTTGTCCGAGCAGTACTTC.

The rearrangement uses TRBV29-1 and TRBJ2-7; TRBD1 matches at 7 bases. With V trimmed by 0 bases and J by 3 bases, 5 bases remained unmatched. The germline gives CDR1 SQVTM, CDR2 ANQGSEA. The CDR3 has 14 residues. In nucleotides, the CDR3 is TGCAGCGTTGAAGAACCGGGACAGCGCTACGAGCAGTACTTC. Its translation is CSVEEPGQRYEQYF.

V gene TRBV9 combines with J gene TRBJ2-7; 9 bases match TRBD2. CDR1 is SGDLS and CDR2 is YYNGEE in the germline V gene. V gave up 0 bases and J gave up 4 bases; unmatched junction bases: 5. The CDR3 loop spans 15 amino acids. CDR3 residues: CASSVGASGVYEQYF. DNA for the CDR3: TGTGCCAGCAGCGTAGGAGCTAGCGGGGTGTACGAGCAGTACTTC.

V usage is TRBV4-2 and J usage is TRBJ2-7; TRBD1 is a possible D gene (5 bases). V was pared by 1 base and J by 3 bases, with 10 bases between. This CDR3 has 14 amino acids. Germline loops: CDR1 LGHNA, CDR2 YNFKEQ. Here the CDR3 reads CASSQGRQLYEQYF. The CDR3 DNA follows: TGTGCCAGCAGCCAAGGGCGACAGCTCTACGAGCAGTACTTC.

The gene calls are TRBV7-8 and TRBJ1-2; 7 bases map to TRBD1. This CDR3 is 12 amino acids long. From germline, CDR1 is SGHVS and CDR2 FQNEAQ. After removal of 4 bases from V and 8 bases from J, the junction contained 4 bases not matched to a gene. This CDR3 is CASSSTGVGYTF. In DNA, the CDR3 is TGTGCCAGCAGCTCCACAGGGGTAGGCTACACCTTC. The full variable domain, in which reference TRBV7-8 and TRBJ1-2 provide the parts outside the CDR3, is GAGVSQSPRYKVAKRGQDVALRCDPISGHVSLFWYQQALGQGPEFLTYFQNEAQLDKSGLPSDRFFAERPEGSVSTLKIQRTQQEDSAVYLCASSSTGVGYTFGSGTRLTVV.

The genes are TRBV20-1 and TRBJ2-5, with D possibly matching TRBD1 (6 bases). Looked up from germline, CDR1 is DFQATT and CDR2 is SNEGSKA (reference sequence). V dropped 3 bases and J dropped 3 bases, with 14 bases sitting between them. CDR3 length equals 14 residues. The CDR3 DNA reads as TGCAGTGCTAGCGACCCCCACAGGGAAGAGACCCAGTACTTC. Translated: CSASDPHREETQYF.

The chain combines TRBV4-1 with TRBJ2-6; D call uncertain. Germline assignment: CDR1 MGHRA and CDR2 YSYEKL. V lost 1 base and J 2 bases, leaving 3 bases between the germline ends. The CDR3 length is 14 residues. CDR3 DNA sequence: TGCGCCAGCAGCCAAGTTCCTGGGGCCAACGTCCTGACTTTC. Translating it yields CASSQVPGANVLTF.

J is TRBJ2-1 and V is TRBV13, with 11 bases fitting TRBD2. The CDR3 extends over 14 amino acids. V shed 5 bases, J shed 9 bases, and the junction held 6 bases outside the gene matches. Germline lookup yields CDR1 PRHDT and CDR2 FYEKMQ (reference sequence). CDR3 in DNA: TGTGCCAGCAGCCCGCCGGGACTAGCGGTTGAGCAGTTCTTC. Translated, it gives CASSPPGLAVEQFF.

The sample holds one count of this clonotype. This rearrangement joins TRBV6-5 to TRBJ1-3; no firm D call. Germline V gene data show CDR1 as MNHEY and CDR2 as SVGAGI. V lost 0 bases and J lost 8, with 8 bases in between. This CDR3 spans 13 amino acids. The CDR3 bases are TGTGCCAGCAGTTACTCGAGCTGGGACACCATATATTTT. Translating it yields CASSYSSWDTIYF.

V is TRBV5-4 and J is TRBJ2-3, with D tentatively TRBD2 (6 bases). The CDR3 covers 14 residues. The germline gives CDR1 SGHNT, CDR2 YYREEE (reference sequence). Trimming removed 5 bases at V and 2 bases at J, with 12 bases between. The CDR3 here is CASSWGDLTDTQYF. CDR3 nucleotides: TGTGCCAGCAGTTGGGGGGACCTCACAGATACGCAGTATTTT.

The chain employs TRBV27 and TRBJ1-6; D uncertain. The CDR3 consists of 14 residues. Germline V gene lookup returns CDR1 MNHEY and CDR2 SMNVEV (reference sequence). The V and J ends lost 2 bases and 9 bases respectively, with 11 bases between them. This CDR3 is CASSLGGIGSPLHF. Here the CDR3 DNA reads TGTGCCAGCAGTTTAGGAGGAATCGGTTCACCCCTCCACTTT.

The chain couples TRBV7-9 to TRBJ1-5; D uncertain. V was shortened by 11 bases and J by 5 bases, with 19 bases between the two germline ends. The CDR3 runs 14 residues. CDR1 and CDR2 from the germline V gene are SEHNR and FQNEAQ (reference sequence). This chain's CDR3 is CARPQGSPDQPQHF. CDR3 sequence (DNA): TGTGCCCGACCCCAAGGCAGCCCGGATCAGCCCCAGCATTTT.

This clonotype showed up just once. The chain employs TRBV12-3 or TRBV12-4 and TRBJ2-1, with D possibly TRBD2 on 6 matching bases. Between the trimmed V and J ends, which lost 2 bases and 9 bases, there was a span of 11 bases. The CDR3 spans 13 residues. The CDR3 sequence is CASSLTSGGEQFF. The CDR3 coding sequence is TGTGCCAGCAGTTTAACGTCCGGGGGTGAGCAGTTCTTC.

The chain carries TRBV12-5 and TRBJ2-5, with D possibly matching TRBD2 (5 bases). Trimming took 7 bases from V and 5 from J, leaving 23 bases between them. The CDR3 contains 16 residues. Germline loops: CDR1 LGHNT, CDR2 FRNRAP. CDR3: CASAKPHLAGQETQYF. The CDR3 DNA is TGTGCTAGTGCCAAACCCCACCTAGCAGGTCAGGAGACCCAGTACTTC. Full variable domain (remainder filled in from reference TRBV12-5 and TRBJ2-5): DARVTQTPRHKVTEMGQEVTMRCQPILGHNTVFWYRQTMMQGLELLAYFRNRAPLDDSGMPKDRFSAEMPDATLATLKIQPSEPRDSAVYFCASAKPHLAGQETQYFGPGTRLLVL.

V gene TRBV7-9 combines with J gene TRBJ2-3; D possibly corresponds to TRBD1 (5 bases). V was cut by 11 bases and J by 4 bases, with 13 bases left in between. CDR3 length: 12 amino acids. CDR1 is SEHNR, CDR2 FQNEAQ, per germline (reference sequence). This chain's CDR3 is CAAGKGPDTQYF. The CDR3 DNA is TGTGCCGCAGGGAAGGGCCCAGATACGCAGTATTTT. Using reference TRBV7-9 and TRBJ2-3 for the parts outside the CDR3, the full variable domain is DTGVSQNPRHKITKRGQNVTFRCDPISEHNRLYWYRQTLGQGPEFLTYFQNEAQLEKSRLLSDRFSAERPKGSFSTLEIQRTEQGDSAMYLCAAGKGPDTQYFGPGTRLTVL.

This clonotype has only one observation. The V and J genes are TRBV27 and TRBJ2-2; 7 bases fit TRBD2. V shed 5 bases, J shed 6 bases, and the junction held 9 bases outside the gene matches. The CDR3 contains 15 residues. Germline CDR1 MNHEY, CDR2 SMNVEV (reference sequence). CDR3: CASSGALRGAGELFF. The CDR3, as DNA: TGTGCCAGCAGTGGGGCGCTCCGGGGGGCCGGGGAGCTGTTTTTT.

V gene TRBV29-1 combines with J gene TRBJ2-7, with TRBD1 as a possible D gene (6 bases). CDR3 size: 14 residues. Germline V gene data show CDR1 as SQVTM and CDR2 as ANQGSEA. V was trimmed by 5 bases and J by 0 bases, leaving 14 bases between them. The CDR3 loop reads CSVYDRRHSYEQYF. In nucleotides, the CDR3 is TGCAGCGTTTATGACAGGAGGCACTCCTACGAGCAGTACTTC.

This sequence joins TRBV30 and TRBJ1-4, with D possibly TRBD1 on 6 matching bases. The V end was cut by 2 bases, the J end by 14 bases, with 12 bases between. Germline V CDR1 and CDR2: GTSNPN, SVGIG (reference sequence). The CDR3 is 11 residues long. In DNA form, the CDR3 reads TGTGCCTGGAGTACCGGACAGTTGCTGTTTTTT. Translated, it gives CAWSTGQLLFF.

The V and J genes are TRBV4-3 and TRBJ2-3, with 9 bases lining up with TRBD2. The ends lost 2 bases at V and 2 bases at J; junction bases unmatched: 5. Germline lookup yields CDR1 LGHNA and CDR2 YSLEER. This CDR3 has 16 amino acids. Here the CDR3 DNA reads TGCGCCAGCAGCCAACTATGGGGACTAGCCACAGATACGCAGTATTTT. It encodes CASSQLWGLATDTQYF.